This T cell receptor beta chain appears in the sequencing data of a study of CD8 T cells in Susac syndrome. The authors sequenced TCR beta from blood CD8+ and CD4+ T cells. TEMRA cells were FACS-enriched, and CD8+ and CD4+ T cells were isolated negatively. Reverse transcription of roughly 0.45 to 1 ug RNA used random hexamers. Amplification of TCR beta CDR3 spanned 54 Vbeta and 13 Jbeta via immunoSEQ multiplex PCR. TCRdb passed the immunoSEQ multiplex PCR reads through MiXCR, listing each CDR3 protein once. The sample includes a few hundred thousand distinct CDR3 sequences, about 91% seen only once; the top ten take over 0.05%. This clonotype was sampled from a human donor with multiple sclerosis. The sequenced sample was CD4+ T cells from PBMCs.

As DNA, the CDR3 is TGTGCCAGCTCACTCGGACAGGGGACCGGCGAGCAGTACTTC. Protein: CASSLGQGTGEQYF. The chain joins TRBV18 to TRBJ2-7, with 9 bases matching TRBD1. The CDR3 totals 14 residues. Germline CDR1 reads KGHSH; CDR2 reads LQKENI. V was pared by 4 bases and J by 6 bases, with 7 bases of the junction left unmatched.